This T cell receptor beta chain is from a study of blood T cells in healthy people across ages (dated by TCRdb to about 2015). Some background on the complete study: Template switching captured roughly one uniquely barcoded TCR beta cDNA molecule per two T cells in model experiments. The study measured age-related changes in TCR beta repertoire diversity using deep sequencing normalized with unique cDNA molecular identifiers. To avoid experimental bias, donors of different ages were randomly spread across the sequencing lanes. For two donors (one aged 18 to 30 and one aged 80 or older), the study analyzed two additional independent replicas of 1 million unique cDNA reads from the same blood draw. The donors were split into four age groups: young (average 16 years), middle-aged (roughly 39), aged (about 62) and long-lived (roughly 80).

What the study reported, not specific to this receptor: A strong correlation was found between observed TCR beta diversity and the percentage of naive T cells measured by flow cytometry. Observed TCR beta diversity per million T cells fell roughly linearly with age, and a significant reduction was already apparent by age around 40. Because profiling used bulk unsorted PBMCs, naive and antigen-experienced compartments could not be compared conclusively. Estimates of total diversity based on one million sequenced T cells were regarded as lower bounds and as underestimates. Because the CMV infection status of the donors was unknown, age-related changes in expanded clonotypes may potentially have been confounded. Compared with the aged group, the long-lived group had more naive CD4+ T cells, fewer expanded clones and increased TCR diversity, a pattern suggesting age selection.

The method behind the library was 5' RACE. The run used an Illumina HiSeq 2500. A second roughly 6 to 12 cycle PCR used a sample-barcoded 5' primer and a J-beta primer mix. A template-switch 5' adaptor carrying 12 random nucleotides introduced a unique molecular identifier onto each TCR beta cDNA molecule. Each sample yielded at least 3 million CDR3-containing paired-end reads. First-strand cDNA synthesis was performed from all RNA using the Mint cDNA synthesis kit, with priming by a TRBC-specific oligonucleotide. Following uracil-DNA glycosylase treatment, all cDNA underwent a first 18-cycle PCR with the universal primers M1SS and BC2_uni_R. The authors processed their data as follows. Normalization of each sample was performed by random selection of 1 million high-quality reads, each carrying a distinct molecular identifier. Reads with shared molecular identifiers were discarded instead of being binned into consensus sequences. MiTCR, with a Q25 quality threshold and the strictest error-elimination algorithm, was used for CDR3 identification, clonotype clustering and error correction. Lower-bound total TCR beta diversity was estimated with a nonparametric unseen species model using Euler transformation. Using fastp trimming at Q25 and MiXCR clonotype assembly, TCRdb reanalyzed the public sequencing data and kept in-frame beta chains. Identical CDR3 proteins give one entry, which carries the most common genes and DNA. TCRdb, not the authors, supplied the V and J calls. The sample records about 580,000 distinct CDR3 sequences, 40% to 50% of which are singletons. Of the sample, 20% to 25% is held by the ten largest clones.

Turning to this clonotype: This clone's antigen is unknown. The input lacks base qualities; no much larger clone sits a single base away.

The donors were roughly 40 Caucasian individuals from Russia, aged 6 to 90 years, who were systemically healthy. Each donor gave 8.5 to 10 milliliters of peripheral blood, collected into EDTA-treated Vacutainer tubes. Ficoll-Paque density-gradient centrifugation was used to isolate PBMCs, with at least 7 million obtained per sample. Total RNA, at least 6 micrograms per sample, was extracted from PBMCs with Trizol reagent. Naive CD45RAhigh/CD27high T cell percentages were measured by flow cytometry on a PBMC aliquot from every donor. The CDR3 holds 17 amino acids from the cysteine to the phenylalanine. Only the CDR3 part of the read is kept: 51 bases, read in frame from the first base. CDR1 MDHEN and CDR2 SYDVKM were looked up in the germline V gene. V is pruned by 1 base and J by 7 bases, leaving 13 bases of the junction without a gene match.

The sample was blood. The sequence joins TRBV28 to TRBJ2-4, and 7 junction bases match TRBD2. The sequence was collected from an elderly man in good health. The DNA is TGTGCCAGCAGTTTATCAAAGGCGGGCGGGAGAGCGAACATTCAGTACTTC. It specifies CASSLSKAGGRANIQYF. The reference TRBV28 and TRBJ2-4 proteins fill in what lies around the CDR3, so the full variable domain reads DVKVTQSSRYLVKRTGEKVFLECVQDMDHENMFWYRQDPGLGLRLIYFSYDVKMKEKGDIPEGYSVSREKKERFSLILESASTNQTSMYLCASSLSKAGGRANIQYFGAGTRLSVL.